These T cell receptor beta chains were read from a single sample in a study of cytomegalovirus exposure and HLA in healthy donors. Libraries were prepared by immunoSEQ multiplex PCR; TCRdb keeps only in-frame clonotypes and omits some of them. The sample lists approximately 190,000 clones, roughly 88% occurring once. The specimen sequenced was PBMCs. The receptors shown here come from a woman in her twenties or thirties in good health and CMV-seropositive. Both conserved end residues are part of each CDR3. The D gene is left open where the match is weak. Size is stated for part of the rows, as once, few or many counts, or as a class when the clone is expanded.

clone_size: -; j_call: TRBJ2-7; v_call: TRBV2; cdr3_length: 11; d_call: -; cdr3_aa: CTSSGYYEQYF; cdr3_nt: TGTACCAGCAGTGGCTACTACGAGCAGTACTTC
clone_size: once; j_call: TRBJ2-5; v_call: TRBV5-1; cdr3_length: 15; d_call: -; cdr3_aa: CASSLSGTGLETQYF; cdr3_nt: TGCGCCAGCAGCTTATCGGGTACAGGGTTGGAGACCCAGTACTTC
clone_size: -; j_call: TRBJ2-7; v_call: TRBV6-5; cdr3_length: 15; d_call: TRBD1; cdr3_aa: CASSGGQAGSYEQYF; cdr3_nt: TGTGCCAGCAGTGGCGGACAGGCCGGCTCCTACGAGCAGTACTTC
clone_size: -; j_call: TRBJ1-4; v_call: TRBV11-2; cdr3_length: 16; d_call: -; cdr3_aa: CASSHGARTTNEKLFF; cdr3_nt: TGTGCCAGCAGCCATGGGGCGAGGACAACTAATGAAAAACTGTTTTTT
clone_size: -; j_call: TRBJ2-5; v_call: TRBV5-4; cdr3_length: 16; d_call: TRBD1; cdr3_aa: CASSYYRRTGQETQYF; cdr3_nt: TGTGCCAGCAGCTATTACCGTCGGACAGGGCAAGAGACCCAGTACTTC
clone_size: -; j_call: TRBJ2-5; v_call: TRBV9; cdr3_length: 13; d_call: -; cdr3_aa: CASSVGELETQYF; cdr3_nt: TGTGCCAGCAGCGTCGGGGAGCTAGAGACCCAGTACTTC
clone_size: once; j_call: TRBJ1-5; v_call: TRBV28; cdr3_length: 16; d_call: TRBD1; cdr3_aa: CASSPTGDSFEQPQHF; cdr3_nt: TGTGCCAGCAGTCCTACAGGGGACAGTTTTGAGCAGCCCCAGCATTTT
clone_size: -; j_call: TRBJ2-3; v_call: TRBV10-1; cdr3_length: 15; d_call: TRBD1; cdr3_aa: CASSDRGLGTDTQYF; cdr3_nt: TGCGCCAGCAGTGACAGGGGGCTAGGGACAGATACGCAGTATTTT
clone_size: -; j_call: TRBJ2-7; v_call: TRBV27; cdr3_length: 12; d_call: -; cdr3_aa: CASREGRNEQYF; cdr3_nt: TGTGCCAGCAGGGAGGGCCGGAACGAGCAGTACTTC
clone_size: -; j_call: TRBJ2-1; v_call: TRBV29-1; cdr3_length: 15; d_call: -; cdr3_aa: CSVKTREEAYNEQFF; cdr3_nt: TGCAGCGTTAAGACCCGAGAGGAGGCCTACAATGAGCAGTTCTTC
clone_size: -; j_call: TRBJ2-7; v_call: TRBV5-6; cdr3_length: 15; d_call: -; cdr3_aa: CASILSGQRLYEQYF; cdr3_nt: TGTGCCAGCATCCTCAGCGGGCAGAGGCTCTACGAGCAGTACTTC
clone_size: -; j_call: TRBJ1-5; v_call: TRBV7-9; cdr3_length: 13; d_call: -; cdr3_aa: CASSLGVGQPQHF; cdr3_nt: TGTGCCAGCAGCTTAGGGGTCGGGCAGCCCCAGCATTTT
clone_size: -; j_call: TRBJ1-2; v_call: TRBV27; cdr3_length: 13; d_call: -; cdr3_aa: CASSLEGHYGYTF; cdr3_nt: TGTGCCAGCAGTTTGGAGGGCCACTATGGCTACACCTTC
clone_size: -; j_call: TRBJ2-3; v_call: TRBV18; cdr3_length: 17; d_call: TRBD2; cdr3_aa: CASSPPTAGGPGDTQYF; cdr3_nt: TGTGCCAGCTCACCACCAACAGCGGGAGGGCCGGGAGATACGCAGTATTTT
clone_size: -; j_call: TRBJ2-2; v_call: TRBV7-6; cdr3_length: 14; d_call: -; cdr3_aa: CASSSNLAAGELFF; cdr3_nt: TGTGCCAGCAGCTCAAACCTGGCGGCCGGGGAGCTGTTTTTT
clone_size: -; j_call: TRBJ1-4; v_call: TRBV28; cdr3_length: 15; d_call: -; cdr3_aa: CASSPDGEVGEKLFF; cdr3_nt: TGTGCCAGCAGTCCCGATGGGGAGGTGGGTGAAAAACTGTTTTTT
clone_size: -; j_call: TRBJ1-1; v_call: TRBV5-1; cdr3_length: 15; d_call: -; cdr3_aa: CASSSGPMGNTEAFF; cdr3_nt: TGCGCCAGCAGCTCAGGTCCCATGGGGAACACTGAAGCTTTCTTT